Below are 10 T cell receptor beta chains sequenced from a single sample in a study of cytomegalovirus exposure and HLA in healthy donors. The primer mix had 60 Vbeta and 13 Jbeta primers. The protocol was immunoSEQ multiplex PCR, while the TCRdb copy is restricted to in-frame clones and leaves out a portion. The repertoire holds some 200,000 clones, 70% seen once, with 2% to 3% in the top ten. The sample taken for sequencing was PBMCs. All receptors derive from a man in his forties in good health and CMV-seropositive.

V is TRBV4-1 and J is TRBJ2-6; no clear D gene. Germline V lookup: CDR1 MGHRA, CDR2 YSYEKL. The V gene lost 0 bases and the J gene lost 1 base, with 13 bases spanning the gap. The CDR3 has 18 residues. In DNA form, the CDR3 reads TGCGCCAGCAGCCAAGAGTTGAGCTTATTGTCTGGGGCCAACGTCCTGACTTTC. Translated, it gives CASSQELSLLSGANVLTF.

This sequence joins TRBV13 and TRBJ2-7, with TRBD1 matching 9 bases. Per germline, CDR1 PRHDT and CDR2 FYEKMQ (reference sequence). There are 13 residues in the CDR3. The trim removed 4 bases at V and 4 bases at J, leaving 2 bases unmatched. The CDR3 nucleotides are TGTGCCAGCAGCTCCGGGACAGGGTACGAGCAGTACTTC. Protein product: CASSSGTGYEQYF.

V usage is TRBV7-2 and J usage is TRBJ2-2, with TRBD1 as a possible D gene (6 bases). The V end lost 5 bases, the J end lost 8 bases, and 15 bases lay between the germline ends. The CDR3 totals 14 residues. Germline loops: CDR1 SGHTA, CDR2 FQGNSA. The CDR3 reads CASSRDTSAGELFF. The CDR3 nucleotides are TGTGCCAGCAGCCGGGACACCTCGGCGGGGGAGCTGTTTTTT.

This clone was seen only a few times. This chain joins TRBV7-9 and TRBJ2-4; the match to TRBD1 covers 8 bases. CDR3 length: 19 residues. Trimming at V came to 1 base and at J to 0 bases, leaving 11 bases not matched to a gene. In germline, CDR1 is SEHNR, CDR2 FQNEAQ (reference sequence). CDR3 nucleotide sequence: TGTGCCAGCAGCTTAGTTCGACAGGGGACGGGACTAGCCAAAAACATTCAGTACTTC. It specifies CASSLVRQGTGLAKNIQYF.

The V call is TRBV7-2, the J call TRBJ2-7; the match to TRBD2 covers 9 bases. The CDR3 has 14 residues. Germline trimming cut 5 bases from V and 4 bases from J; bases unmatched to any gene: 6. Germline V gene sequence: CDR1 SGHTA, CDR2 FQGNSA. This chain's CDR3 is CASSLSGGSYEQYF. CDR3 nucleotides: TGTGCCAGCAGCCTTAGCGGGGGATCGTACGAGCAGTACTTC.

The chain joins TRBV29-1 to TRBJ2-7; 11 positions agree with TRBD2. Trimming at V came to 8 bases and at J to 3 bases, leaving 6 bases not matched to a gene. Germline CDR1 and CDR2: SQVTM and ANQGSEA. The CDR3 has 13 amino acids. The CDR3 sequence: CSMTSGERYEQYF. Here the CDR3 DNA reads TGCAGCATGACTAGCGGGGAGCGCTACGAGCAGTACTTC.

The chain links TRBV6-5 to TRBJ2-7; TRBD2 agrees at 11 bases. Unmatched junction bases numbered 4, after V lost 5 bases and J lost 1 base. From germline, CDR1 is MNHEY and CDR2 SVGAGI. The CDR3 has 15 residues. The CDR3 DNA is TGTGCCAGCAGTCGGACTAGCGGGTTTTCCTACGAGCAGTACTTC. This gives the protein CASSRTSGFSYEQYF.

The rearrangement joins TRBV7-9 to TRBJ1-1; a possible D gene is TRBD1 (6 bases). The CDR3 spans 13 residues. Germline CDR1 is SEHNR and CDR2 is FQNEAQ (reference sequence). Deletions cut 5 bases from V and 6 bases from J, with 13 bases between. The CDR3 loop reads CASSLTGTPEAFF. The CDR3 DNA sequence: TGTGCCAGCAGCCTTACAGGGACCCCTGAAGCTTTCTTT.

The chain recombines TRBV7-9 with TRBJ1-2; the match to TRBD1 covers 7 bases. Germline CDR1 reads SEHNR; CDR2 reads FQNEAQ (reference sequence). V lost 8 bases to trimming and J lost 3 bases; unmatched junction nucleotides: 9. The CDR3 loop spans 14 amino acids. CDR3 region: CASGGQPSYYGYTF. For the CDR3, the DNA is TGTGCCAGCGGGGGACAGCCTTCGTACTATGGCTACACCTTC.

This CDR3 reads CASSPGTGGVKGYGYTF. The CDR3 region has the DNA TGTGCCAGCAGCCCTGGGACAGGGGGCGTGAAGGGCTATGGCTACACCTTC. The chain joins TRBV5-4 to TRBJ1-2; 12 bases line up with TRBD1. The CDR3 runs 17 residues. Trimming removed 4 bases from V and 4 bases from J; junction bases left unmatched: 11. Germline loops: CDR1 SGHNT, CDR2 YYREEE (reference sequence). Filled out from reference TRBV5-4 and TRBJ1-2, the complete variable domain reads ETGVTQSPTHLIKTRGQQVTLRCSSQSGHNTVSWYQQALGQGPQFIFQYYREEENGRGNFPPRFSGLQFPNYSSELNVNALELDDSALYLCASSPGTGGVKGYGYTFGSGTRLTVV.